A selection of T cell receptor beta chains follows, all from one sample in a study of control samples from healthy donors and cancer patients. Sequenced by immunoSEQ multiplex PCR; TCRdb stores in-frame clones only, minus some. The repertoire holds about 160,000 clones, with around 90% as singletons. The sequenced sample was blood. All receptors derive from a man aged 25 to 40 in good health. Each CDR3 is given without its conserved first and last residue.

>TRBJ1-2|TRBV19
ASKERGQLSYT
>TRBJ1-1|TRBV20-1
SARAGTEAF
>TRBJ1-5|TRBV3-1/TRBV3-2
ASSQGVDQPQH
>TRBJ2-7|TRBV12-3/TRBV12-4
ASSLLAGEQY
>TRBJ2-7|TRBV29-1
SVGGDRDREQY
>TRBJ2-3|TRBV5-1
ASSSQGTFLSDWTDTQY
>TRBJ2-3|TRBV30
AWSSVRTDTQY
>TRBJ1-1|TRBV18
ASSPNRGSNTEAF
>TRBJ1-5|TRBV27
ASSLTGRNQPQH
>TRBJ1-6|TRBV14
ASSLPGLNNSPLH
>TRBJ2-7|TRBV3-1/TRBV3-2
ASSPSFNYEQY
>TRBJ2-5|TRBV20-1
SARDWTGQY
>TRBJ1-2|TRBV5-4
ASSFPGTYGYT
>TRBJ2-2|TRBV6-2/TRBV6-3
ASSDGQGVSTGELF
>TRBJ2-7|TRBV6-5
ASSYSTRTGVEQY
>TRBJ1-3|TRBV18
ASSPPGAGNTIY
>TRBJ2-7|TRBV2
ASRGTGQYEQY
>TRBJ1-2|TRBV2
ASSDQGAGGYGYT
>TRBJ1-6|TRBV11-2
ATSGQPFTYNSPLH
>TRBJ2-5|TRBV2
ASRRQPQETQY
>TRBJ1-4|TRBV25-1
ASSIQGLTEKLF
>TRBJ2-1|TRBV20-1
SASIAGAIYNEQF
>TRBJ1-3|TRBV11-2
ASSLTNSGNTIY
>TRBJ2-1|TRBV7-6
ASSLPTGGGTYNEQF
>TRBJ2-3|TRBV6-5
ASSYRGGDTQY